These 26 T cell receptor beta chains came from one sample sequenced in a study of T-cell reconstitution after alpha-beta-depleted transplantation in children. Preparing the TCRbeta library involved the use of unique molecular identifiers. One entry per CDR3 protein results from TCRdb running MiXCR on the PCR reads. The profile shows 450,000 to 500,000 distinct CDR3 sequences, around 13% of them singletons. Sample: PBMCs from the stem cell graft donor, taken from the stem cell graft. These receptors came from a human donor who donated a stem cell graft to a child with combined immunodeficiency.

This clonotype was seen at least ten times. The V and J genes are TRBV25-1 and TRBJ1-1; 7 positions agree with TRBD1. There are 16 residues in the CDR3. J gave up 4 bases and V 4 bases, and 12 bases lay outside the gene matches. The germline V gene encodes CDR1 MGHDK and CDR2 SYGVNS. Here the CDR3 DNA reads TGTGCCAGCAGTGCCCCGACAGGGACTCTCGGCACTGAAGCTTTCTTT. It specifies CASSAPTGTLGTEAFF.

The chain employs TRBV5-1 and TRBJ1-2; no firm D call. Germline lookup yields CDR1 SGHRS and CDR2 YFSETQ. Between the trimmed V and J ends, which lost 3 bases and 0 bases, there was a span of 12 bases. This CDR3 has 15 residues. The CDR3 reads CASSSQPSANYGYTF. The CDR3 nucleotides read TGCGCCAGCAGCTCCCAGCCGAGTGCTAACTATGGCTACACCTTC.

This clonotype was observed a handful of times. The genes are TRBV20-1 and TRBJ2-2, with 9 positions matching TRBD1. This CDR3 comprises 15 residues. V dropped 4 bases and J dropped 3; count of bases not matched to a gene: 6. Per the germline V gene, CDR1 is DFQATT and CDR2 is SNEGSKA (reference sequence). DNA of the CDR3: TGCAGTGCTATAATAGGGGACAGGGACACCGGGGAGCTGTTTTTT. As protein: CSAIIGDRDTGELFF.

This clonotype was observed a handful of times. The J gene is TRBJ2-3, the V gene TRBV10-3; TRBD2 matches 10 bases. The CDR3 length is 17 residues. The germline V gene has CDR1 ENHRY and CDR2 SYGVKD. Losses at the gene ends were 2 bases for V and 7 bases for J; bases not matched to a gene: 12. As DNA, the CDR3 is TGTGCCATCAGTGAGCCGTTAGAGCGGGAGGGCCAATATACGCAGTATTTT. It codes for CAISEPLEREGQYTQYF.

The chain carries TRBV5-1 and TRBJ1-3; D remains unclear. V was clipped by 0 bases and J by 4 bases, with 14 bases between them. The CDR3 has 16 amino acids. Germline loops: CDR1 SGHRS, CDR2 YFSETQ. CDR3 in DNA: TGCGCCAGCAGCTTGGCCGGAGGTGGCGCAGGAAACACCATATATTTT. Protein sequence: CASSLAGGGAGNTIYF.

This clonotype was seen repeatedly, ten times or more. This chain links TRBV9 with TRBJ2-3, with D possibly being TRBD1 or TRBD2 (5 bases each). V dropped 5 bases and J dropped 4 bases, with 11 bases sitting between them. Looked up from germline, CDR1 is SGDLS and CDR2 is YYNGEE. This CDR3 contains 13 residues. CDR3 nucleotide sequence: TGTGCCAGCAGTGTGGGGGTGGCAGATACGCAGTATTTT. Its translation: CASSVGVADTQYF.

The chain links TRBV12-3 or TRBV12-4 to TRBJ2-5, with no clear D. This CDR3 is 11 amino acids long. Between the trimmed V and J ends, which lost 8 bases and 5 bases, there was a span of 9 bases. The CDR3 sequence: CASGYGETQYF. CDR3 coding DNA: TGTGCCAGCGGTTATGGGGAGACCCAGTACTTC.

This clonotype showed up many times. The DNA of the CDR3 is TGTGCCAGCAGTTACTCGAAGAGCGGGAGTGGGAGTGAGCAGTTCTTC. It specifies CASSYSKSGSGSEQFF. The chain uses TRBV6-5 and TRBJ2-1; 8 positions agree with TRBD2. Germline V CDR1 and CDR2: MNHEY, SVGAGI. V was clipped by 0 bases and J by 9 bases; unmatched bases: 10. The CDR3 has 16 residues.

The chain employs TRBV7-8 and TRBJ2-7; D is undetermined. Deletions cut 5 bases from V and 1 base from J, with 12 bases between. The length of the CDR3 is 14 residues. Germline CDR1 is SGHVS and CDR2 is FQNEAQ. CDR3 residues: CASSPRLLSYEQYF. In DNA, the CDR3 is TGTGCCAGCAGCCCCCGGCTGCTATCCTACGAGCAGTACTTC.

In this sample, this clonotype turned up a few times. The gene calls are TRBV9 and TRBJ2-1, with a possible D match to TRBD2 (7 bases). Deletions cut 5 bases from V and 3 bases from J, with 18 bases between. The CDR3 consists of 16 residues. Per germline, CDR1 SGDLS and CDR2 YYNGEE. CDR3 in amino acids: CASSEGGLANYNEQFF. The CDR3 DNA reads TGTGCCAGCAGTGAGGGGGGGCTAGCGAACTACAATGAGCAGTTCTTC.

Many counts were recorded for this clonotype. The chain couples TRBV5-1 to TRBJ1-2; D is undetermined. This CDR3 spans 14 amino acids. The germline gives CDR1 SGHRS, CDR2 YFSETQ. V dropped 0 bases and J dropped 6 bases, with 12 bases sitting between them. The CDR3 sequence is CASSLDGVGNGYTF. In DNA, the CDR3 is TGCGCCAGCAGCTTGGATGGGGTTGGGAATGGCTACACCTTC.

This clonotype was picked up many times. The J gene is TRBJ2-1, the V gene TRBV6-5; D is unresolved. Between the trimmed V and J ends, which lost 0 bases and 2 bases, there was a span of 5 bases. From germline, CDR1 is MNHEY and CDR2 SVGAGI. The CDR3 covers 14 residues. This CDR3 reads CASSYSGTYNEQFF. The CDR3 DNA reads TGTGCCAGCAGTTACTCGGGAACCTACAATGAGCAGTTCTTC.

The sample holds many counts of this clonotype. This sequence joins TRBV12-3 or TRBV12-4 and TRBJ2-1, with D maybe TRBD1 (6 bases). CDR3 length: 15 amino acids. V shed 2 bases and J shed 0 bases, with 8 bases lying between them. The DNA for the CDR3 is TGTGCCAGCAGTTTAAGGGGGAGCTCCTACAATGAGCAGTTCTTC. It specifies CASSLRGSSYNEQFF.

This chain joins TRBV15 and TRBJ2-7; D is undetermined. V dropped 5 bases and J dropped 4 bases, with 12 bases sitting between them. CDR3 size: 13 residues. Germline V CDR1 and CDR2: LNHNV, YYDKDF (reference sequence). CDR3 DNA: TGTGCCACCAGCGCCTCGCGTGGGTACGAGCAGTACTTC. Its protein product is CATSASRGYEQYF. Looking up the rest from reference TRBV15 and TRBJ2-7 gives the full variable domain: DAMVIQNPRYQVTQFGKPVTLSCSQTLNHNVMYWYQQKSSQAPKLLFHYYDKDFNNEADTPDNFQSRRPNTSFCFLDIRSPGLGDTAMYLCATSASRGYEQYFGPGTRLTVT.

This clonotype was found a few times. The V and J genes are TRBV15 and TRBJ1-1, with D unclear. With 0 bases removed from V and 1 base from J, the gap between germline ends came to 9 bases. The CDR3 totals 15 residues. CDR1 LNHNV and CDR2 YYDKDF come from the germline V gene (reference sequence). The CDR3 DNA reads TGTGCCACCAGCAGAGACATTCTTAAGAACACTGAAGCTTTCTTT. Translation: CATSRDILKNTEAFF.

In its sample, this clonotype was seen a few times. The chain joins TRBV25-1 to TRBJ2-1; D uncertain. This CDR3 is built from 16 residues. The germline CDR1 and CDR2 sequences are MGHDK and SYGVNS. V gave up 2 bases and J gave up 2 bases, with 13 bases separating them. The CDR3, as DNA: TGTGCCAGCAGTGAAGCCAGCGCAAAAGCCTACAATGAGCAGTTCTTC. Its protein product is CASSEASAKAYNEQFF. Full variable domain (rest looked up from reference TRBV25-1 and TRBJ2-1): EADIYQTPRYLVIGTGKKITLECSQTMGHDKMYWYQQDPGMELHLIHYSYGVNSTEKGDLSSESTVSRIRTEHFPLTLESARPSHTSQYLCASSEASAKAYNEQFFGPGTRLTVL.

The table lists this clonotype with many counts. This rearrangement joins TRBV19 to TRBJ1-3, with a possible D match to TRBD1 (5 bases). V was clipped by 3 bases and J by 0 bases, with 12 bases between them. From germline, CDR1 is LNHDA and CDR2 SQIVND (reference sequence). CDR3 length equals 16 residues. The CDR3 reads CASSIPGRGSGNTIYF. In nucleotides, the CDR3 is TGTGCCAGTAGTATCCCGGGACGCGGCTCTGGAAACACCATATATTTT. The variable domain in full, with the rest retrieved from reference TRBV19 and TRBJ1-3, is DGGITQSPKYLFRKEGQNVTLSCEQNLNHDAMYWYRQDPGQGLRLIYYSQIVNDFQKGDIAEGYSVSREKKESFPLTVTSAQKNPTAFYLCASSIPGRGSGNTIYFGEGSWLTVV.

J is TRBJ1-5 and V is TRBV24-1; D might be TRBD1 (5 bases). The CDR3 is 13 residues long. Per germline, CDR1 KGHDR and CDR2 SFDVKD. V was pared by 8 bases and J by 3 bases, with 10 bases between. The CDR3: CATTDSDNQPQHF. Here the CDR3 DNA reads TGTGCCACCACCGACAGTGACAATCAGCCCCAGCATTTT.

The chain combines TRBV9 with TRBJ2-3; possible D gene TRBD2, 6 bases. The CDR3 loop spans 16 amino acids. The V gene's germline CDR1 is SGDLS and CDR2 YYNGEE. Trimming removed 0 bases from V and 2 bases from J, with 13 bases in between. This CDR3 reads CASSVDSGHSTDTQYF. CDR3 sequence (DNA): TGTGCCAGCAGCGTAGATAGCGGACATTCCACAGATACGCAGTATTTT.

V and J are TRBV6-1 and TRBJ2-7; 8 nucleotides match TRBD2. Trimming took 6 bases from V and 7 from J; bases not matched to a gene: 20. Germline CDR1 reads MNHNS; CDR2 reads SASEGT. The CDR3 sequence is 17 residues long. This CDR3 is CASRKPIGVAGPVEQYF. In DNA form, the CDR3 reads TGTGCCAGCAGGAAACCCATTGGGGTAGCGGGGCCGGTGGAGCAGTACTTC.

V is TRBV6-1 and J is TRBJ2-6; D ambiguous. Trimming removed 6 bases from V and 0 bases from J, with 6 bases in between. The CDR3 consists of 14 residues. Looked up from germline, CDR1 is MNHNS and CDR2 is SASEGT. CDR3 in amino acids: CASSRASGANVLTF. In nucleotides, the CDR3 is TGTGCCAGCAGCCGCGCCTCTGGGGCCAACGTCCTGACTTTC.

In this sample, this clonotype turned up many times. The chain links TRBV5-1 to TRBJ2-1; 10 nucleotides align to TRBD2. V was clipped by 4 bases and J by 9 bases; unmatched bases: 7. The length of the CDR3 is 14 residues. Looked up from germline, CDR1 is SGHRS and CDR2 is YFSETQ. The CDR3 region has the DNA TGCGCCAGCAGCGCCCGGACTAGCGGCACTGAGCAGTTCTTC. It yields the protein CASSARTSGTEQFF.

In DNA, the CDR3 is TGCAGTGCCTCTATAACTCCGGGCCATGAGCAGTTCTTC. Translation: CSASITPGHEQFF. This chain links TRBV20-1 with TRBJ2-1; D not certain. The CDR3 consists of 13 residues. V lost 6 bases, J lost 8 bases, and 17 bases lay in between. Germline values: CDR1 DFQATT, CDR2 SNEGSKA (reference sequence).

The V and J genes are TRBV29-1 and TRBJ2-5, with a possible D match to TRBD1 (6 bases). Germline V gives CDR1 SQVTM, CDR2 ANQGSEA. Trimming removed 0 bases at V and 4 bases at J, with 15 bases between. The CDR3 is 15 amino acids. CDR3 in amino acids: CSVEDEGFRGETQYF. The CDR3 nucleotides are TGCAGCGTTGAAGATGAAGGTTTCAGGGGAGAGACCCAGTACTTC. The whole variable domain, remainder taken from reference TRBV29-1 and TRBJ2-5, is SAVISQKPSRDICQRGTSLTIQCQVDSQVTMMFWYRQQPGQSLTLIATANQGSEATYESGFVIDKFPISRPNLTFSTLTVSNMSPEDSSIYLCSVEDEGFRGETQYFGPGTRLLVL.

J is TRBJ1-1 and V is TRBV7-3; tentatively, D is TRBD1 (5 bases). The CDR3 extends over 13 amino acids. The germline V gene has CDR1 SGHTA and CDR2 FQGTGA. The V end was cut by 11 bases, the J end by 3 bases, with 16 bases between. CDR3 sequence reads: CAGYEGRDTEAFF. CDR3 in DNA: TGTGCCGGCTACGAGGGCAGGGACACTGAAGCTTTCTTT. The full variable domain, with the rest looked up from reference TRBV7-3 and TRBJ1-1, is GAGVSQTPSNKVTEKGKYVELRCDPISGHTALYWYRQSLGQGPEFLIYFQGTGAADDSGLPNDRFFAVRPEGSVSTLKIQRTERGDSAVYLCAGYEGRDTEAFFGQGTRLTVV.

This clonotype showed up many times. V usage is TRBV6-2 or TRBV6-3 and J usage is TRBJ1-2; TRBD1 is a possible D gene (5 bases). In germline, CDR1 is MNHEY, CDR2 SVGEGT. The V end was cut by 5 bases, the J end by 2 bases, with 12 bases between. The CDR3 sequence is 14 residues long. The CDR3, as DNA: TGTGCCAGCAGTAAAGTTGACAGAAACTATGGCTACACCTTC. Translating gives CASSKVDRNYGYTF.